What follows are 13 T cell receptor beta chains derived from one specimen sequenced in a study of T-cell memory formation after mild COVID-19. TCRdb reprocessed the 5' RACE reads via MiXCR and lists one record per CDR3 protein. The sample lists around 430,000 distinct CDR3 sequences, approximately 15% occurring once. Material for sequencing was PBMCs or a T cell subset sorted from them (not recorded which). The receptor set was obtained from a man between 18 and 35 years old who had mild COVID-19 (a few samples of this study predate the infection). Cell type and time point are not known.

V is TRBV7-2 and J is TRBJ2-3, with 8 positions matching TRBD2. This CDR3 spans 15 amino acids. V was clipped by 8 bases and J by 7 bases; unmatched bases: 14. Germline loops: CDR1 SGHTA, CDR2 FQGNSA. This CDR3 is CASELGGGHTYTQYF. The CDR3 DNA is TGTGCCAGCGAATTAGGCGGGGGGCATACATATACGCAGTATTTT.

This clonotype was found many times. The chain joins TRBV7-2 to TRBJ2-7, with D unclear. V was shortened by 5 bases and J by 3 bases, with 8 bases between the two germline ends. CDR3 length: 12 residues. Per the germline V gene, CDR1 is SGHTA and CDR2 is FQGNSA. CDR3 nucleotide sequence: TGTGCCAGCAGCATCTCGGGCTACGAGCAGTACTTC. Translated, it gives CASSISGYEQYF.

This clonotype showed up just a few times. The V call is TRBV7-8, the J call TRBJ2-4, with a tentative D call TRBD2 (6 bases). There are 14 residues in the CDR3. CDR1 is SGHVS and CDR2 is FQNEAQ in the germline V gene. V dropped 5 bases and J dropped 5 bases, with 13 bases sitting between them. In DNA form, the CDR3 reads TGTGCCAGCAGCCCCCCTGGAGGGCAAAACATTCAGTACTTC. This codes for CASSPPGGQNIQYF.

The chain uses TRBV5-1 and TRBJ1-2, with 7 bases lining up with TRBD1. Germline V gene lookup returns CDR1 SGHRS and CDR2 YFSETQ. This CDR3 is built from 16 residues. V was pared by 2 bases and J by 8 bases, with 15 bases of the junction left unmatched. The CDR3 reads CASSLQTGAPATGYTF. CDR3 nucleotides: TGCGCCAGCAGCTTACAAACAGGGGCCCCGGCGACCGGCTACACCTTC. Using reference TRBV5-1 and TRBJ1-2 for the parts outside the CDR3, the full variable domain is KAGVTQTPRYLIKTRGQQVTLSCSPISGHRSVSWYQQTPGQGLQFLFEYFSETQRNKGNFPGRFSGRQFSNSRSEMNVSTLELGDSALYLCASSLQTGAPATGYTFGSGTRLTVV.

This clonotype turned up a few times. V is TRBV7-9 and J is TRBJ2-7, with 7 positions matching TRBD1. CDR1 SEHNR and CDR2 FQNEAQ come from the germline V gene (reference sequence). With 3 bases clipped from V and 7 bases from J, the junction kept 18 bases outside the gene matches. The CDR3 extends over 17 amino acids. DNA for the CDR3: TGTGCCAGCAGCTTGACCTCCGGGACAGACAATCCTAGAGAGCAGTACTTC. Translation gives CASSLTSGTDNPREQYF.

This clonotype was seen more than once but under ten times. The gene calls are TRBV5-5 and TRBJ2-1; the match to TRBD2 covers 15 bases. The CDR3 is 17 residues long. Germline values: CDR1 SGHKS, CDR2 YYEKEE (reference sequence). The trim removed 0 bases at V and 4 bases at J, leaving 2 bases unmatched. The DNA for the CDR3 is TGTGCCAGCAGCTTGGGAGGGACTAGCGGGGGGTACAATGAGCAGTTCTTC. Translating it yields CASSLGGTSGGYNEQFF.

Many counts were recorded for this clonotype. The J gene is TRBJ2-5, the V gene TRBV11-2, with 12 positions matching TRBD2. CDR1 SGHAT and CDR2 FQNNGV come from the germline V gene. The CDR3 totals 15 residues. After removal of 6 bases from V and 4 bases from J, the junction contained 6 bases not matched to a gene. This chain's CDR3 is CASRPSGGAPETQYF. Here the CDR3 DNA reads TGTGCCAGCAGACCTAGCGGGGGGGCCCCAGAGACCCAGTACTTC.

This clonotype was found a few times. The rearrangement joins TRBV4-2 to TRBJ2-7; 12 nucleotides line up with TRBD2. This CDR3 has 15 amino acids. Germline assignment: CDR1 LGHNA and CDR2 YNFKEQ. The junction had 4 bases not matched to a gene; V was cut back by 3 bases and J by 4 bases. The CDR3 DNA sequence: TGTGCCAGCAGCCATTCTAGCGGGGGGGTTTACGAGCAGTACTTC. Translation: CASSHSSGGVYEQYF.

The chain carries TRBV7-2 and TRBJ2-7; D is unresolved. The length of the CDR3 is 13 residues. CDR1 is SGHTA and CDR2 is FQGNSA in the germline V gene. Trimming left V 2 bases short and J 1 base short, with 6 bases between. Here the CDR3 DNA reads TGTGCCAGCAGCTTACCAAGATCCTACGAGCAGTACGTC. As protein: CASSLPRSYEQYV.

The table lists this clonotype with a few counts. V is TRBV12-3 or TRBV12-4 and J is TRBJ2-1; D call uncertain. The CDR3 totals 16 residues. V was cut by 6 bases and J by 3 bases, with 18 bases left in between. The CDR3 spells CASSSRRVNLYNEQFF. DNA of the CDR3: TGTGCCAGCAGCTCCCGAAGGGTGAACCTCTACAATGAGCAGTTCTTC.

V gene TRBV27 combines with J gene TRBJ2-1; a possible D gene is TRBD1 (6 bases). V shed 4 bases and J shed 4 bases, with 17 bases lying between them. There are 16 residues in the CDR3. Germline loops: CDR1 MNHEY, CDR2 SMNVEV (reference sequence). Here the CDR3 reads CASSSAGAFVYNEQFF. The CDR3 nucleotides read TGTGCCAGCAGTTCCGCAGGGGCGTTCGTATACAATGAGCAGTTCTTC.

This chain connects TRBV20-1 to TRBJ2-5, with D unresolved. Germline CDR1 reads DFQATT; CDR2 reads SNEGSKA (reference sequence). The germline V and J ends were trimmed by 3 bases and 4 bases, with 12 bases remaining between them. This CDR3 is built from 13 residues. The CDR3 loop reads CSARSRAGETQYF. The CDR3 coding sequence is TGCAGTGCTAGGTCAAGGGCTGGAGAGACCCAGTACTTC.

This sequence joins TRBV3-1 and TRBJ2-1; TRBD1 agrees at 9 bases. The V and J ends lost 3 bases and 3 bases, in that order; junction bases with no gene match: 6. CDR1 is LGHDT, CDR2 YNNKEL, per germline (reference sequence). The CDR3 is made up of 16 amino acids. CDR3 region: CASSQAGTGYYNEQFF. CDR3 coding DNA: TGTGCCAGCAGCCAGGCCGGGACAGGGTACTACAATGAGCAGTTCTTC.